Listed here is a single TCR beta chain. Its antigen is unidentified. One base away lies a much larger clone, so this may be a sequencing read error. Quantitative barcoded 5'-RACE was used to prepare TCR beta libraries. Via MiXCR, TCRdb re-called the 5' RACE reads, giving one row per CDR3 protein. Among approximately 250,000 distinct CDR3 sequences listed, 24% were seen once. This entry belongs to a study of CD8 T cells in ankylosing spondylitis. General study results and limits: Reactive arthritis synovial fluid and blood were previously reported to contain some motif variants. Blood of patients with ankylosing spondylitis appeared to be characterized by a TCR beta motif of seven or eight highly homologous variants.

Sequencing input: blood, either unsorted or a sorted T cell fraction (not recorded which). The source of this sequence is a male donor with ankylosing spondylitis or in good health (not recorded which).

CDR3: CSARDSLSTDTQYF. The CDR3, as DNA: TGCAGTGCTAGAGATAGTCTCAGCACAGATACGCAGTATTTT. The chain couples TRBV20-1 to TRBJ2-3; D remains unclear. Trimming cost V 0 bases and J 0 bases, with 7 bases left between them. This CDR3 contains 14 residues. Germline lookup yields CDR1 DFQATT and CDR2 SNEGSKA (reference sequence).